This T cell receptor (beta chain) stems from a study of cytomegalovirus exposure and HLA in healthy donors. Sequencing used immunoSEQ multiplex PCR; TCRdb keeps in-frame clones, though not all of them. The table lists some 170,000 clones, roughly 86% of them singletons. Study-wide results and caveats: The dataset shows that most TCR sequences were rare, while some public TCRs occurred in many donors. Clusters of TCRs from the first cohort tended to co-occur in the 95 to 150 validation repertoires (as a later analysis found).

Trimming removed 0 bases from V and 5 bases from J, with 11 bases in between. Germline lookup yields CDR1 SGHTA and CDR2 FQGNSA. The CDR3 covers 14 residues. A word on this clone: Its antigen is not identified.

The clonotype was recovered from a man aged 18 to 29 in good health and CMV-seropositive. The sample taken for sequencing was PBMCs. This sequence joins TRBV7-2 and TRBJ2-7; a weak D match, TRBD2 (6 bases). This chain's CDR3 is CASSLAGSGDEQYF. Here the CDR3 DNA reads TGTGCCAGCAGCTTAGCCGGGAGTGGTGACGAGCAGTACTTC.